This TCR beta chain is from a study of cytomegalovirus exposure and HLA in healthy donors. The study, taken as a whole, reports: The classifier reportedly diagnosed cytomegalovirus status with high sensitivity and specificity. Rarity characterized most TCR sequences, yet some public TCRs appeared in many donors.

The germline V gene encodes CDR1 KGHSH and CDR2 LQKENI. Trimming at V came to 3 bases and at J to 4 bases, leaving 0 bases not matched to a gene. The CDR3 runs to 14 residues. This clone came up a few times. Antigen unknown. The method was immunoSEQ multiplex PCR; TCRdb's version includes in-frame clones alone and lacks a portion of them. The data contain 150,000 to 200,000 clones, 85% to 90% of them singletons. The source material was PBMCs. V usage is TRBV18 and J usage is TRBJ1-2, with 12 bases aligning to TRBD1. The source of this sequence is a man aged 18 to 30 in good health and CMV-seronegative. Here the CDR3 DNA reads TGTGCCAGCTCACCGGGACAGGGGGCCTATGGCTACACCTTC. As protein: CASSPGQGAYGYTF. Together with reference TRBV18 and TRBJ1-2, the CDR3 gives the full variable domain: NAGVMQNPRHLVRRRGQEARLRCSPMKGHSHVYWYRQLPEEGLKFMVYLQKENIIDESGMPKERFSAEFPKEGPSILRIQQVVRGDSAAYFCASSPGQGAYGYTFGSGTRLTVV.